These 24 T cell receptor beta chains came from one sample sequenced in a study of blood T cell repertoires in COVID-19. Clones were read by immunoSEQ multiplex PCR, and TCRdb kept only the in-frame ones, dropping some. The repertoire consists of 150,000 or so clones, with 80% occurring once and the leading ten covering over 0.5%. Sequences were obtained from peripheral blood. The source of these receptors is a man between 60 and 70 years old with acute or convalescent COVID-19.

J is TRBJ2-1 and V is TRBV10-3; the match to TRBD1 covers 11 bases. This CDR3 spans 14 amino acids. Germline V gene sequence: CDR1 ENHRY, CDR2 SYGVKD. Unmatched junction bases numbered 5, after V lost 8 bases and J lost 5 bases. The CDR3 DNA follows: TGTGCCATCGCCAGGGGACAGGGGGACAATGAGCAGTTCTTC. Protein product: CAIARGQGDNEQFF.

The rearrangement uses TRBV28 and TRBJ2-4, with a tentative D call TRBD1 (6 bases). This CDR3 is built from 16 residues. V lost 6 bases and J lost 0, with 15 bases in between. CDR1 and CDR2 from the germline V gene are MDHEN and SYDVKM. CDR3 loop: CASRHRDTLAKNIQYF. The CDR3 DNA sequence: TGTGCCAGCAGGCACCGGGACACCTTAGCCAAAAACATTCAGTACTTC.

This clone was picked up a small number of times. CDR3 coding DNA: TGTGCCAGCAGCGTAGAATCAGGGCGAAATTCACCCCTCCACTTT. Amino acid sequence: CASSVESGRNSPLHF. The chain employs TRBV9 and TRBJ1-6; maybe TRBD1 (5 bases). Deletions cut 0 bases from V and 7 bases from J, with 11 bases between. The CDR3 extends over 15 amino acids. Germline V gene data show CDR1 as SGDLS and CDR2 as YYNGEE.

The chain joins TRBV6-6 to TRBJ1-5; D might be TRBD1 (5 bases). From germline, CDR1 is MNHNY and CDR2 SVGAGI (reference sequence). The CDR3 loop spans 14 amino acids. Trimming shortened V by 7 bases and J by 5 bases, and 15 bases separated the two germline ends. CDR3 DNA sequence: TGTGCCAGCACTGCCCATGGGGCTCATCAGCCCCAGCATTTT. Translated, it gives CASTAHGAHQPQHF.

The chain uses TRBV9 and TRBJ2-7; 10 positions agree with TRBD1. V shed 4 bases and J 7 bases; nucleotides not matched to a gene: 8. Germline V gene data show CDR1 as SGDLS and CDR2 as YYNGEE. The CDR3 totals 14 residues. The CDR3 DNA sequence: TGTGCCAGCAGCCTCGGACAGGGGGTGGGAGAGCAGTACTTC. Translating gives CASSLGQGVGEQYF.

Notes on this clone: This same CDR3 is encoded by further DNA sequences in the sample. The genes are TRBV28 and TRBJ2-1; 8 bases line up with TRBD2. Trimming took 3 bases from V and 6 from J; bases not matched to a gene: 7. There are 15 residues in the CDR3. CDR1 MDHEN and CDR2 SYDVKM come from the germline V gene. The CDR3 loop is CASSFGAGAGNEQFF. CDR3 sequence (DNA): TGTGCCAGCAGTTTTGGAGCGGGAGCCGGCAATGAGCAGTTCTTC.

This clone occurred once. The chain joins TRBV5-1 to TRBJ2-5; D is uncertain. The CDR3 consists of 16 residues. With 4 bases removed from V and 5 bases from J, the gap between germline ends came to 21 bases. Germline V CDR1 and CDR2: SGHRS, YFSETQ. The CDR3 DNA reads as TGCGCCAGCAGCGATGCCGGGTCCCCCTCTGCGGAGACCCAGTACTTC. It codes for CASSDAGSPSAETQYF. Variable domain in full (rest from reference TRBV5-1 and TRBJ2-5): KAGVTQTPRYLIKTRGQQVTLSCSPISGHRSVSWYQQTPGQGLQFLFEYFSETQRNKGNFPGRFSGRQFSNSRSEMNVSTLELGDSALYLCASSDAGSPSAETQYFGPGTRLLVL.

The J gene is TRBJ2-3, the V gene TRBV6-2 or TRBV6-3; 8 nucleotides align to TRBD2. CDR3 length: 18 amino acids. With 0 bases clipped from V and 4 bases from J, the junction kept 12 bases outside the gene matches. From germline, CDR1 is MNHEY and CDR2 SVGEGT. CDR3 loop: CASSYSGRRGGHADTQYF. CDR3 nucleotide sequence: TGTGCCAGCAGTTACTCAGGTCGACGGGGGGGGCACGCAGATACGCAGTATTTT.

J is TRBJ2-7 and V is TRBV7-8; 9 bases are shared with TRBD1. The trim removed 7 bases at V and 2 bases at J, leaving 12 bases unmatched. Looked up from germline, CDR1 is SGHVS and CDR2 is FQNEAQ. This CDR3 comprises 16 residues. CDR3 DNA: TGTGCCAGCATCACGGGGGACAGGGCGGAGACCTACGAGCAGTACTTC. It is translated as CASITGDRAETYEQYF. The whole variable domain, filled in from reference TRBV7-8 and TRBJ2-7, reads GAGVSQSPRYKVAKRGQDVALRCDPISGHVSLFWYQQALGQGPEFLTYFQNEAQLDKSGLPSDRFFAERPEGSVSTLKIQRTQQEDSAVYLCASITGDRAETYEQYFGPGTRLTVT.

The chain has TRBV10-3 and TRBJ2-6; 7 nucleotides agree with TRBD1. The CDR3 loop spans 18 amino acids. With V trimmed by 3 bases and J by 0 bases, 8 bases remained unmatched. CDR1 and CDR2 from the germline V gene are ENHRY and SYGVKD. In nucleotides, the CDR3 is TGTGCCATCAGTGAAAAAGACAGGGCGAGCTCTGGGGCCAACGTCCTGACTTTC. Protein sequence: CAISEKDRASSGANVLTF.

A word on this clone: At one boundary the junction diverges from the germline segment, which might be a read error. The J gene is TRBJ1-2, the V gene TRBV18; TRBD1 matches at 7 bases. CDR3 length: 14 amino acids. The germline CDR1 and CDR2 sequences are KGHSH and LQKENI. CDR3: CASSPPPQGNGYTF. The CDR3, as DNA: TGTGCCAGCTCACCACCCCCACAGGGGAATGGGTACACCTTC.

The chain links TRBV19 to TRBJ2-6, with D possibly matching TRBD1 (7 bases). With 7 bases removed from V and 0 bases from J, the gap between germline ends came to 16 bases. This CDR3 is 17 amino acids long. Germline CDR1 is LNHDA and CDR2 is SQIVND (reference sequence). The chain's CDR3 is CASTAGQFLSGANVLTF. DNA of the CDR3: TGTGCCAGTACCGCGGGACAGTTCCTCTCTGGGGCCAACGTCCTGACTTTC.

The V call is TRBV6-5, the J call TRBJ2-3, with a possible D match to TRBD2 (6 bases). The germline gives CDR1 MNHEY, CDR2 SVGAGI. The V end was cut by 2 bases, the J end by 3 bases, with 12 bases between. The CDR3 loop spans 15 amino acids. The CDR3 nucleotides are TGTGCCAGCAGTTACGGCGGGGCCCAAACAGATACGCAGTATTTT. Translating it yields CASSYGGAQTDTQYF.

The chain is built from TRBV10-3 and TRBJ2-7; the match to TRBD1 covers 10 bases. In germline, CDR1 is ENHRY, CDR2 SYGVKD. J was trimmed by 2 bases and V by 3 bases; bases with no gene match: 7. The CDR3 length is 16 residues. The CDR3 DNA follows: TGTGCCATCAGTGACAGAGGGACAGGGGTACCCTACGAGCAGTACTTC. It specifies CAISDRGTGVPYEQYF.

This clone was counted only a few times. The genes are TRBV6-5 and TRBJ1-2, with TRBD1 matching 9 bases. Germline CDR1 MNHEY, CDR2 SVGAGI. This CDR3 comprises 13 residues. V lost 6 bases, J lost 4 bases, and 3 bases stayed unmatched. The CDR3 nucleotides read TGTGCCAGCAGGGGGACAGGGACCTATGGCTACACCTTC. Encoded protein: CASRGTGTYGYTF.

This chain links TRBV24-1 with TRBJ2-3, with TRBD1 matching over 12 bases. The length of the CDR3 is 14 residues. V trimming: 7 bases; J trimming: 5 bases; junction bases outside the gene matches: 3. Per the germline V gene, CDR1 is KGHDR and CDR2 is SFDVKD. Here the CDR3 DNA reads TGTGCCACCAGCGGGACAGGGGGCGAAGATACGCAGTATTTT. It specifies CATSGTGGEDTQYF.

The chain carries TRBV12-3 or TRBV12-4 and TRBJ1-1; 7 bases map to TRBD1. The V segment lost 5 bases and the J segment 3 bases; nucleotides outside the gene matches: 3. The CDR3 runs 13 residues. CDR3 in DNA: TGTGCCAGCAGTCTACAGGGGTACACTGAAGCTTTCTTT. Residues: CASSLQGYTEAFF.

A remark on this clone: Other DNA variants within this sample encode the same CDR3. CDR3 in amino acids: CAWRGGTNTGELFF. CDR3 nucleotides: TGTGCCTGGAGGGGAGGGACAAACACCGGGGAGCTGTTTTTT. This chain uses TRBV30 with TRBJ2-2; D may be TRBD2 (7 bases). This CDR3 is built from 14 residues. V was clipped by 3 bases and J by 2 bases, with 10 bases between them. The germline gives CDR1 GTSNPN, CDR2 SVGIG (reference sequence).

V is TRBV5-4 and J is TRBJ2-2; 10 bases are a match to TRBD1. Germline loops: CDR1 SGHNT, CDR2 YYREEE (reference sequence). V was pared by 4 bases and J by 6 bases, with 6 bases of the junction left unmatched. The CDR3 loop spans 15 amino acids. This chain's CDR3 is CASSPGDRGAGELFF. CDR3 coding DNA: TGTGCCAGCAGCCCTGGGGACAGGGGCGCCGGGGAGCTGTTTTTT.

The genes are TRBV7-2 and TRBJ2-7; 7 bases line up with TRBD2. The germline gives CDR1 SGHTA, CDR2 FQGNSA. This CDR3 region has 16 residues. Trimming cost V 1 base and J 3 bases; bases outside gene matches: 9. CDR3 sequence reads: CASSLVGGRPGYEQYF. The CDR3 DNA reads TGTGCCAGCAGCTTAGTGGGCGGGAGACCCGGCTACGAGCAGTACTTC.

This clone was seen more than once but under ten times. The V and J genes are TRBV3-1 (or the pseudogene TRBV3-2) and TRBJ1-6; TRBD1 matches 8 bases. The length of the CDR3 is 17 residues. Unmatched junction bases numbered 7, after V lost 3 bases and J lost 3 bases. Looked up from germline, CDR1 is LGHDT and CDR2 is YNNKEL (reference sequence). As DNA, the CDR3 is TGTGCCAGCAGCCAGGACAGGGCGAAAGGCTATAATTCACCCCTCCACTTT. Encoded protein: CASSQDRAKGYNSPLHF.

This clone was observed a few times. V usage is TRBV12-3 or TRBV12-4 and J usage is TRBJ1-5; 8 bases are a match to TRBD1. V trimming: 4 bases; J trimming: 7 bases; junction bases outside the gene matches: 3. The CDR3 consists of 13 residues. In DNA, the CDR3 is TGTGCCAGCAGTTCCTACAGGGGGCAGCCCCAGCATTTT. This sequence encodes CASSSYRGQPQHF.

V is TRBV5-4 and J is TRBJ2-7, with a weak D call TRBD2 (5 bases). Trimming took off 3 bases at V and 7 bases at J, with 20 bases between the two ends. This CDR3 is built from 15 residues. CDR1 and CDR2 (germline): SGHNT, YYREEE (reference sequence). This chain's CDR3 is CASSSGNGELGEQYF. In nucleotides, the CDR3 is TGTGCCAGCAGCTCTGGGAACGGGGAACTGGGGGAGCAGTACTTC. The entire variable domain, with the rest obtained from reference TRBV5-4 and TRBJ2-7, is as follows: ETGVTQSPTHLIKTRGQQVTLRCSSQSGHNTVSWYQQALGQGPQFIFQYYREEENGRGNFPPRFSGLQFPNYSSELNVNALELDDSALYLCASSSGNGELGEQYFGPGTRLTVT.

Written as DNA, the CDR3 is TGTGCCAGCAGCCCCGCTCCAGGGAACAATCAGCCCCAGCATTTT. Protein product: CASSPAPGNNQPQHF. The rearrangement uses TRBV28 and TRBJ1-5; maybe TRBD1 (5 bases). The CDR3 is 15 amino acids. Trimming removed 6 bases from V and 3 bases from J, with 15 bases in between. Per germline, CDR1 MDHEN and CDR2 SYDVKM.